These 8 T cell receptor beta chains were all obtained from the same sample, sequenced in a study of blood T cell repertoires in COVID-19. Produced via immunoSEQ multiplex PCR; TCRdb's table is partial and in-frame only. The sample lists about 61,000 clones, 70% to 90% occurring once. Sequenced material: peripheral blood. Receptors were obtained from a human donor in a cohort sampled during active COVID-19.

The DNA of the CDR3 is TGCGCCAGCGGACTAGCGGGAGCCATTCAGTACTTC. This sequence encodes CASGLAGAIQYF. The chain joins TRBV4-1 to TRBJ2-4; 13 positions match TRBD2. V gave up 8 bases and J gave up 9 bases; unmatched junction bases: 1. CDR3 size: 12 residues. CDR1 MGHRA and CDR2 YSYEKL come from the germline V gene.

This chain connects TRBV25-1 to TRBJ2-3, with 10 bases aligning to TRBD2. V shed 2 bases and J 6 bases; nucleotides not matched to a gene: 11. The CDR3 consists of 17 residues. The germline CDR1 and CDR2 sequences are MGHDK and SYGVNS. The CDR3 reads CASSELQAGGTGDTQYF. DNA for the CDR3: TGTGCCAGCAGTGAACTCCAAGCGGGAGGGACGGGGGATACGCAGTATTTT.

V gene TRBV12-5 combines with J gene TRBJ1-1, with D uncertain. Germline V gives CDR1 LGHNT, CDR2 FRNRAP. This CDR3 contains 14 residues. V was shortened by 6 bases and J by 4 bases, with 15 bases between the two germline ends. As DNA, the CDR3 is TGTGCTAGTGGCCCCGAGTTGCGTGGCACTGAAGCTTTCTTT. Residues: CASGPELRGTEAFF.

V usage is TRBV19 and J usage is TRBJ2-2; D gene ambiguous. Trimming removed 3 bases at V and 7 bases at J, with 12 bases between. The CDR3 consists of 14 residues. CDR1 is LNHDA and CDR2 is SQIVND in the germline V gene (reference sequence). The CDR3 nucleotides are TGTGCCAGTAGTATGAATGTGGTACACGGGGAGCTGTTTTTT. It yields the protein CASSMNVVHGELFF.

V gene TRBV28 combines with J gene TRBJ1-2, with D perhaps TRBD1 (6 bases). CDR1 MDHEN and CDR2 SYDVKM come from the germline V gene. The CDR3 is 14 amino acids. Trimming took 7 bases from V and 4 from J, leaving 16 bases between them. This CDR3 reads CASIPLTGTYGYTF. The DNA of the CDR3 is TGTGCCAGCATCCCCTTGACAGGTACCTATGGCTACACCTTC.

This clone has a single count. The rearrangement joins TRBV7-9 to TRBJ1-2; TRBD1 matches 10 bases. CDR3 length: 13 residues. CDR1 SEHNR and CDR2 FQNEAQ come from the germline V gene (reference sequence). V dropped 5 bases and J dropped 6; count of bases not matched to a gene: 3. The CDR3 region is CASSRTGGDGYTF. In DNA form, the CDR3 reads TGTGCCAGCAGCCGGACAGGGGGTGATGGCTACACCTTC.

A single count supports this clone. The V and J genes are TRBV7-9 and TRBJ1-2; the D gene is possibly TRBD1 (6 bases). The germline V and J ends were trimmed by 1 base and 6 bases, with 6 bases remaining between them. Germline V gene sequence: CDR1 SEHNR, CDR2 FQNEAQ (reference sequence). The CDR3 has 12 residues. In nucleotides, the CDR3 is TGTGCCAGCAGCTTAGGGACAGATGGCTACACCTTC. Translation gives CASSLGTDGYTF.

J is TRBJ2-3 and V is TRBV7-2; TRBD2 matches 7 bases. V gave up 0 bases and J gave up 2 bases; unmatched junction bases: 8. The germline V gene has CDR1 SGHTA and CDR2 FQGNSA. The CDR3 has 17 residues. CDR3 residues: CASSLAVGGRNTDTQYF. CDR3 bases: TGTGCCAGCAGCTTAGCGGTTGGCGGGAGAAACACAGATACGCAGTATTTT. Full variable domain (missing parts from reference TRBV7-2 and TRBJ2-3): GAGVSQSPSNKVTEKGKDVELRCDPISGHTALYWYRQSLGQGLEFLIYFQGNSAPDKSGLPSDRFSAERTGGSVSTLTIQRTQQEDSAVYLCASSLAVGGRNTDTQYFGPGTRLTVL.